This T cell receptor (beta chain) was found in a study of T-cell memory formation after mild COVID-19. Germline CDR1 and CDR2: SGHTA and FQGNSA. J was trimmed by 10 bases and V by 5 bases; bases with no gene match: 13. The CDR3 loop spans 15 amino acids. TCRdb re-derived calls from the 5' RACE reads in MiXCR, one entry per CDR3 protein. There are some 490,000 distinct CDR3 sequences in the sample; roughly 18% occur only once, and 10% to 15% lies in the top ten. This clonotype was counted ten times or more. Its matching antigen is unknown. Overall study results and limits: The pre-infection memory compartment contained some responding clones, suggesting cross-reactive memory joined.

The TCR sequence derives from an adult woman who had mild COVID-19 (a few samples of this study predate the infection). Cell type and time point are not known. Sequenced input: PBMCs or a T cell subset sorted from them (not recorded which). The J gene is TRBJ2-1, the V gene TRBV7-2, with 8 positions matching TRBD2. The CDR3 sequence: CASSLVRVAGSEQFF. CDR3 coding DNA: TGTGCCAGCAGCCTGGTGAGGGTAGCGGGAAGCGAGCAGTTCTTC.